This T cell receptor (beta chain) was observed in a study of T cell responses to AZD1222 COVID-19 vaccine. Study-wide findings and caveats: White British people made up most donors, females outnumbered males, and clonal diversity was possibly underestimated.

The assay was immunoSEQ multiplex PCR, and TCRdb's table has in-frame clones only and misses some. The sample consists of 250,000 to 300,000 clones, 90% to 95% of them appearing once. The V gene lost 0 bases and the J gene lost 3 bases, with 11 bases spanning the gap. CDR3 length: 15 residues. CDR1 and CDR2 from the germline V gene are SNHLY and FYNNEI. This clone was observed a single time. Its antigen is not identified. The clonotype originates from an adult who received the AZD1222 COVID-19 vaccine. Specimen: peripheral blood, collected 28 days after the second AZD1222 dose. The chain uses TRBV2 and TRBJ1-1, with D tentatively TRBD1 (5 bases). The CDR3 region is CASSEAGGWDTEAFF. The CDR3 DNA reads TGTGCCAGCAGTGAAGCGGGGGGTTGGGACACTGAAGCTTTCTTT. Based on the CDR3 plus reference TRBV2 and TRBJ1-1, the full variable domain is EPEVTQTPSHQVTQMGQEVILRCVPISNHLYFYWYRQILGQKVEFLVSFYNNEISEKSEIFDDQFSVERPDGSNFTLKIRSTKLEDSAMYFCASSEAGGWDTEAFFGQGTRLTVV.